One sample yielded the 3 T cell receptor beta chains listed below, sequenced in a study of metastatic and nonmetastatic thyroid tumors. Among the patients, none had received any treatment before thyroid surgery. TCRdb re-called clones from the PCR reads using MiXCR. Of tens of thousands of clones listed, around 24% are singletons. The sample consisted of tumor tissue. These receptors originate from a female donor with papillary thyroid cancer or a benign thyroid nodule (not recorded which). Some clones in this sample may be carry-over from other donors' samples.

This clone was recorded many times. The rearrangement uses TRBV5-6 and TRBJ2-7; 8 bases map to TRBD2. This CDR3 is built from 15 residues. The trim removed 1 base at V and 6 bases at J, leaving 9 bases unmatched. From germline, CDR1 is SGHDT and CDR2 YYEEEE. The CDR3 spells CASSLFGRGVREQYF. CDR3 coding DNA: TGTGCCAGCAGCTTGTTCGGGAGGGGGGTCCGCGAGCAGTACTTC.

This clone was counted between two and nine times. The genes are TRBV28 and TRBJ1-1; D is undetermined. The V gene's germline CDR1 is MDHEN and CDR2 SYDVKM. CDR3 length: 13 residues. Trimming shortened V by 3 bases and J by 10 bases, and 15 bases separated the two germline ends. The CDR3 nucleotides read TGTGCCAGCAGTTTTGAGGCACCTAAGGGAGCTTTCTTT. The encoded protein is CASSFEAPKGAFF.

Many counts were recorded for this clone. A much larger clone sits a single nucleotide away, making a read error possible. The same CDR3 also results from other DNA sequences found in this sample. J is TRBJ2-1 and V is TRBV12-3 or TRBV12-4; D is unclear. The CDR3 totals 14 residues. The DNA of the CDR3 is TGTGCCAGCAGTTTAGACAGACATGTCAATGAGCAGCTCTTC. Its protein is CASSLDRHVNEQLF.